This T cell receptor (delta chain) emerged from a study of γδ T cells in repeated Plasmodium falciparum infection (dated by TCRdb to the early 2020s). Broadly, across the study: The natural-infection arm enrolled Malian children exposed to intense seasonal malaria transmission and compared the Malian children with Australian children matched for age and gender. Malian gammadelta TCR repertoires were analysed cross-sectionally in periods with no transmission and longitudinally across episodes of acute febrile malaria. Using both natural infection in Mali and controlled human malaria infection, the study looked at the way repeated Plasmodium falciparum infection shapes the human gammadelta T cell repertoire. Samples from controlled-infection subjects were taken at baseline, right before selected infections, and 21 days after each infection. Roughly 5 malaria-naive U.S. adults underwent four controlled human malaria infections by bites from P. falciparum NF54-infected Anopheles stephensi mosquitoes over 644 days. The paper as a whole reports these results and caveats: A highly stable polyclonal repertoire over time and infection, with many inter-individual overlapping TCRgamma sequences, was shown by Vgamma9/Vdelta2+ TCR repertoires. The Malian cohort was drawn from a small rural village made up mostly of one ethnic group, which limits generalizability. Analysis of inter-individual variability in gammadelta T cell responses was limited by the small size of the controlled-infection cohort. Compared with the repertoires of Australian children, the Vdelta2-negative gammadelta TCR repertoires of Malian children appeared more clonally expanded, less diverse and less shared. Waves of new clonotype selection in Vdelta2-negative, largely Vdelta1+, gammadelta TCR repertoires appeared to be driven by repeated controlled infections.

For bulk TCR repertoire analysis, Vgamma9/Vdelta2+ and Vdelta2-negative gammadelta T cell populations were flow-sorted out of peripheral blood mononuclear cells. This clone showed up just a few times. The antigen it binds to is not known. It differs at one base from a far larger clone, so likely a read error. Other DNA sequences of this sample code for an identical CDR3. The CDR3, from cysteine to phenylalanine, totals 21 residues. Here the CDR3 DNA is all that survives: 63 bases in frame from base 1. As encoded in the germline V gene (reference sequence), CDR1 is TVYSNPD while CDR2 is GDNSRS. Libraries were prepared through multiplex PCR. The instrument was an Illumina MiSeq. Every sorted gammadelta T cell sample had both its TCR gamma (TRG) and TCR delta (TRD) chains sequenced. Per the source publication's procedure: Repertoire analyses included clonotype tree plots, accumulated frequency of the top 20 clonotypes, diversity index (DI) and D75 metrics. Identical DNA sequences were merged into single rows after TCRdb reprocessed the public reads with CATT. The V and J calls were not made by the authors but by TCRdb's processing. The sample contains around 86,000 delta-chain clones, approximately 1.5% of them found a single time. More than 7% of the sample is held by the ten biggest clonotypes.

This TCR was sampled from a pool of human donors (malaria-infected and uninfected, not separated). The chain links TRDV3 with TRDJ1, with 9 bases aligning to TRDD3. TCRdb supplies no J gene; here it was assigned by aligning the nucleotide sequence to germline. The sequencing sample was made of gamma-delta T cells from blood. The CDR3 in this case is CAFEPTWGIKATSRASDKLIF. The nucleotides read TGTGCTTTTGAGCCGACCTGGGGGATTAAGGCCACTTCGCGGGCTTCCGATAAACTCATCTTT.